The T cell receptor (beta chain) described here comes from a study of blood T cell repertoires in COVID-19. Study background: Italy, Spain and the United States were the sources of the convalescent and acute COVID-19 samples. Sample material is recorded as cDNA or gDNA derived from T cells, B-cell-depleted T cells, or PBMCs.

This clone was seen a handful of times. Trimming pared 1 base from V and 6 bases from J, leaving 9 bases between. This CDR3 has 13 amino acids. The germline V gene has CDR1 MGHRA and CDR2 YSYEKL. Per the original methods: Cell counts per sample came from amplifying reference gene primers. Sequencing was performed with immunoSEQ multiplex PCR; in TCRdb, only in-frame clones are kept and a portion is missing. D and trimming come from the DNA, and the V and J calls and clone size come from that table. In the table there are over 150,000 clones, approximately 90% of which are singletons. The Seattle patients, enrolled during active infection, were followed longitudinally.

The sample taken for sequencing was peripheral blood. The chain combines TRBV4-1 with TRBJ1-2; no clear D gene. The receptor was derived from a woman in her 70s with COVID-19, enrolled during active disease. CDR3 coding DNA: TGCGCCAGCAGCCAAGGGGCAGCTCATGGCTACACCTTC. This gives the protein CASSQGAAHGYTF.